This T cell receptor (beta chain) was obtained from a study of cytomegalovirus exposure and HLA in healthy donors. Primers included in the PCR were 60 Vbeta and 13 Jbeta primers. Clones were sequenced by immunoSEQ multiplex PCR, and TCRdb holds only the in-frame ones, with some missing. Its clone listing holds around 100,000 clones. Study observations and caveats: A later analysis, which compared TCR beta chains of equal frequency, found the HLA-associated ones more clonally expanded. Sequencing likely produced, as an artifact, a cluster of highly shared sequence variants. While the bulk of TCR sequences proved rare, some public TCRs turned up in many donors. Most of the TCR beta V segments (in an earlier analysis) were productive either about 90% or about 30% of the time.

The CDR3 runs 16 residues. Germline V gene lookup returns CDR1 SGHDT and CDR2 YYEEEE. V shed 4 bases and J 3 bases; nucleotides not matched to a gene: 8. Worth noting for this clone: The antigen is undetermined.

The chain carries TRBV5-6 and TRBJ2-1; 9 bases align to TRBD2. The receptor comes from a young man in good health and CMV-seronegative. The sample taken for sequencing was PBMCs. The CDR3 reads CASSLSGGRIYNEQFF. For the CDR3, the DNA is TGTGCCAGCAGCCTCAGCGGGGGGCGTATCTACAATGAGCAGTTCTTC.